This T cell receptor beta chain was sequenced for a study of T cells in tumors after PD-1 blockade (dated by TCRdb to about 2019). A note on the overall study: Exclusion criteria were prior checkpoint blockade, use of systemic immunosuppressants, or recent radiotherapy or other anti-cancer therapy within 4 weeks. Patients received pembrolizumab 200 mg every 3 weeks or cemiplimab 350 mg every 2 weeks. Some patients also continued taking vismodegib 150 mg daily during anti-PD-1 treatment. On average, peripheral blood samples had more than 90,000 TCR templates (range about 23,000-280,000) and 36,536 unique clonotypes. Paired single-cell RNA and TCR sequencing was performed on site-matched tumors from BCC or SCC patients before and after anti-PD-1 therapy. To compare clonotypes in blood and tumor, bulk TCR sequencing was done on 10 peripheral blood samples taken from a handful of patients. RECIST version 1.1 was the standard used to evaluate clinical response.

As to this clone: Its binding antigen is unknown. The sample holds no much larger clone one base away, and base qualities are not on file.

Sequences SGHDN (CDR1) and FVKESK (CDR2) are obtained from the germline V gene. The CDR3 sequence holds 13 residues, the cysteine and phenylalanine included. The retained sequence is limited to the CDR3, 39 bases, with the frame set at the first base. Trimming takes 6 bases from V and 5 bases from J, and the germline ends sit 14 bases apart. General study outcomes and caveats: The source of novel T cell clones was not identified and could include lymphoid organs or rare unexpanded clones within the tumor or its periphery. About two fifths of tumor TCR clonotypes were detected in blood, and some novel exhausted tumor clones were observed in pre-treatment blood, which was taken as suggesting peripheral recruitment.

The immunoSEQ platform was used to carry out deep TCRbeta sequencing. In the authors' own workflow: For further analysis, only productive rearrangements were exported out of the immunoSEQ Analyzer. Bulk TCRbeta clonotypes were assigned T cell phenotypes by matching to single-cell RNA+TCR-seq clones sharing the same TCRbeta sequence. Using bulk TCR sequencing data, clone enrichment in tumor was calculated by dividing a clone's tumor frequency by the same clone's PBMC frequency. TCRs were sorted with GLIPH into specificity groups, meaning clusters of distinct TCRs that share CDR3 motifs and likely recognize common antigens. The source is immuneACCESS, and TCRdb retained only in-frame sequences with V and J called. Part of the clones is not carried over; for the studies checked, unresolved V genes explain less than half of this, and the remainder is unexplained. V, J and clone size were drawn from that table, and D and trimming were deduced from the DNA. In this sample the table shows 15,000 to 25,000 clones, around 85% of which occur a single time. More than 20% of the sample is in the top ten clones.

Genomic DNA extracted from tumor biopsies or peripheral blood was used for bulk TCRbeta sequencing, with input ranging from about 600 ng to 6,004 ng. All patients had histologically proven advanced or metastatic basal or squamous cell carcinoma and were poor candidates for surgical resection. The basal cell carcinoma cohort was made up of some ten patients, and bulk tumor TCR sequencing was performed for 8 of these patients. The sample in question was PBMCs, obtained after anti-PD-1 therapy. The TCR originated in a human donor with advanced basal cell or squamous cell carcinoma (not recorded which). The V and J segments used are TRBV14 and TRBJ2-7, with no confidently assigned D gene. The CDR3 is CASSPQPIDEQYF. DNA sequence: TGTGCCAGCAGTCCGCAACCTATTGACGAGCAGTACTTC.